These T cell receptor beta chains were read from a single sample in a study of somatic mutations in cytotoxic T cells in rheumatoid arthritis. The repertoire was sequenced with immunoSEQ multiplex PCR; TCRdb's copy has only in-frame clones and lacks some. The data hold roughly 13,000 clones, with 65% to 85% observed a single time. What was sequenced was CD8+ T cells sorted from blood. The receptors derive from an adult with rheumatoid arthritis. The CDR3 runs from the conserved cysteine through the conserved F or W. A D gene is named only where the DNA matches it firmly. Part of the rows lack a size; the others show once, few, many or a class for expanded clones.

TGTGCCAGCAGCCCCTCTGGGGGAACCACCACAGATACGCAGTATTTT,CASSPSGGTTTDTQYF,TRBV7-9,16,TRBJ2-3,NA,NA
TGTGCCAGCAGCCCAGGGGGGCTGAATGAAAAACTGTTTTTT,CASSPGGLNEKLFF,TRBV27,14,TRBJ1-4,NA,TRBD1
TGTGCCATCAGTGAGTCTCCGGGACAGGGCACAGATACGCAGTATTTT,CAISESPGQGTDTQYF,TRBV10-3,16,TRBJ2-3,NA,TRBD1
TGTGCCAGCAGTTCAAACGACAGGGGGCACACCGGGGAGCTGTTTTTT,CASSSNDRGHTGELFF,TRBV28,16,TRBJ2-2,NA,TRBD1
TGCAGCGTTGAGAAGGTTGACACCGGGGAGCTGTTTTTT,CSVEKVDTGELFF,TRBV29-1,13,TRBJ2-2,NA,NA
TGTGCCAGCAGCTTAGGCTGGTCGAACTACGAGCAGTACTTC,CASSLGWSNYEQYF,TRBV11-2,14,TRBJ2-7,NA,NA
TGTGCCAGCAGCTTGTCTCTTATGAACACTGAAGCTTTCTTT,CASSLSLMNTEAFF,TRBV5-6,14,TRBJ1-1,NA,NA
TGTGCCAGTACCAACGGGCGGATGCAGTACTTC,CASTNGRMQYF,TRBV19,11,TRBJ2-7,NA,NA
TGCAGCGTTGTTAGGGTAGCGGGGCATAACACCGGGGAGCTGTTTTTT,CSVVRVAGHNTGELFF,TRBV29-1,16,TRBJ2-2,NA,TRBD2
TGTGCCAGCAGCCCCGACGGCCCAGCGTATGGGGAGCTGTTTTTT,CASSPDGPAYGELFF,TRBV7-9,15,TRBJ2-2,few,NA
TGTGCCAGCAGCCCTCCTGGCACTGAAGCTTTCTTT,CASSPPGTEAFF,TRBV7-9,12,TRBJ1-1,few,NA
TGCGCCAGCAGCAGCGGCCCGGGAGGGCCAAGGGAGCAGTACTTC,CASSSGPGGPREQYF,TRBV4-1,15,TRBJ2-7,NA,TRBD2
TGCGCCAGCAGTGACCTTTACGAGCAGTACTTC,CASSDLYEQYF,TRBV10-1,11,TRBJ2-7,few,NA
TGTGCCAGCAGCCAGGGGGCGGCGGCTTTCTTT,CASSQGAAAFF,TRBV27,11,TRBJ1-1,once,TRBD1
TGTGCCAGCCACTCTGAGGGGCATTTTAATCAGCCCCAGCATTTT,CASHSEGHFNQPQHF,TRBV28,15,TRBJ1-5,NA,NA
TGTGCCAGCAGTTTTATAGGATTGGGGAACACTGAAGCTTTCTTT,CASSFIGLGNTEAFF,TRBV28,15,TRBJ1-1,NA,NA
TGCGCCAGCAGCCATTTCACAGGGCCGAACACTGAAGCTTTCTTT,CASSHFTGPNTEAFF,TRBV4-1,15,TRBJ1-1,NA,NA
TGTGCCAGCAGCTCGGACTTTCTACCCTACGAGCAGTACTTC,CASSSDFLPYEQYF,TRBV7-9,14,TRBJ2-7,few,NA
TGTGCCAGCAGTTTGCGAGGGGCGACCTACGAGCAGTACTTC,CASSLRGATYEQYF,TRBV27,14,TRBJ2-7,NA,NA
TGCAGCGTTTGGGCCCCTGACTACCTTGAGGGCGAGCAGTACTTC,CSVWAPDYLEGEQYF,TRBV29-1,15,TRBJ2-7,once,NA
TGCGCCAGCAGCCAAACAGAAAACTATGGCTACACCTTC,CASSQTENYGYTF,TRBV4-1,13,TRBJ1-2,NA,NA
TGTGCCAGCCTCTCTGACAGGGGGCGCCCCTCTGGGGCCAACGTCCTGACTTTC,CASLSDRGRPSGANVLTF,TRBV28,18,TRBJ2-6,NA,TRBD1
TGTGCCAGCAGCGGACGGACTAGCGGAGGAGACAATGAGCAGTTCTTC,CASSGRTSGGDNEQFF,TRBV9,16,TRBJ2-1,NA,TRBD2
TGTGCCAGCAGCGCGACCGGGACAGGGAACGAGCAGTACTTC,CASSATGTGNEQYF,TRBV11-2,14,TRBJ2-7,NA,TRBD1
TGTGCCAGCAGCTCCTACCCATCCAGGCGCTATGGCTACACCTTC,CASSSYPSRRYGYTF,TRBV7-9,15,TRBJ1-2,few,NA
TGTGCCAGCAGCTTAACCCAGAAGATACTAGCCAAAAACATTCAGTACTTC,CASSLTQKILAKNIQYF,TRBV7-3,17,TRBJ2-4,NA,NA
TGTGCCAGCAGTTGGTGGCAAGAGACCCAGTACTTC,CASSWWQETQYF,TRBV27,12,TRBJ2-5,NA,NA
TGTGCCAGCAGTTTCTCCAGCTCCTACAATGAGCAGTTCTTC,CASSFSSSYNEQFF,TRBV6-6,14,TRBJ2-1,NA,NA
TGTGCCAGCAGCTTAGAAAATAGGAGGGCCTACGAGCAGTACTTC,CASSLENRRAYEQYF,TRBV7-8,15,TRBJ2-7,NA,NA
TGTGCCAGCAGCAGTACTAGCGGGGCAGGCTCCTACAATGAGCAGTTCTTC,CASSSTSGAGSYNEQFF,TRBV5-6,17,TRBJ2-1,medium-sized,TRBD2
TGTGCCAGCAGTTTCCTCGTTGAAGGAGTACACTCTGGCTACACCTTC,CASSFLVEGVHSGYTF,TRBV27,16,TRBJ1-2,NA,NA
TGCGCCAGCAGCCTAGACAGAACTGAAGCTTTCTTT,CASSLDRTEAFF,TRBV4-1,12,TRBJ1-1,NA,NA
TGCGCCAGCAGCCAAGATTTGATGTTCGGAACAGATACGCAGTATTTT,CASSQDLMFGTDTQYF,TRBV4-1,16,TRBJ2-3,NA,NA
TGCGCCAGCAGCCTGACTTGGGGGGCCCTTTACGAGCAGTACTTC,CASSLTWGALYEQYF,TRBV5-1,15,TRBJ2-7,NA,NA
TGTGCCTGGAGTGTAGGAAGGTCAGCGAGAAACACCATATATTTT,CAWSVGRSARNTIYF,TRBV30,15,TRBJ1-3,NA,NA
TGTGCCAGCAGCCCTACGGGACTAGCAGGTTCTGATACGCAGTATTTT,CASSPTGLAGSDTQYF,TRBV7-6,16,TRBJ2-3,medium-sized,TRBD2
TGTGCCAGCAGTTTCGCGGGACAGGGTAACTACGAGCAGTACTTC,CASSFAGQGNYEQYF,TRBV27,15,TRBJ2-7,NA,TRBD1
TGTGCCAGCAGTTTCACGAGAACCTACGAGCAGTACTTC,CASSFTRTYEQYF,TRBV27,13,TRBJ2-7,few,NA
TGCGCCAGCAGCGAAGGGTCCAGCGCTCCCGATTATGGCTACACCTTC,CASSEGSSAPDYGYTF,TRBV5-1,16,TRBJ1-2,NA,NA
TGCAGCGTTGGGGAGCTCAATCAGCCCCAGCATTTT,CSVGELNQPQHF,TRBV29-1,12,TRBJ1-5,few,NA
TGTGCCAGCAGTTTAACAGGGCCTATGAACACTGAAGCTTTCTTT,CASSLTGPMNTEAFF,TRBV27,15,TRBJ1-1,NA,NA
TGTGCCAGTAGTGCCGACCACAGAGAGCAGTTCTTC,CASSADHREQFF,TRBV19,12,TRBJ2-1,NA,NA
TGTGCCAGCAGCTTGAGGGCCCTGAACACTGAAGCTTTCTTT,CASSLRALNTEAFF,TRBV5-8,14,TRBJ1-1,NA,NA
TGTGCCAGCAGCCCGACGGTGTCTGGAAACACCATATATTTT,CASSPTVSGNTIYF,TRBV7-3,14,TRBJ1-3,NA,NA
TGTGCCAGTAGTATCGCTAGACCCAACACTGAAGCTTTCTTT,CASSIARPNTEAFF,TRBV19,14,TRBJ1-1,NA,NA
TGTGCCAGCAGTGCCCAGGGGTCCGAGCAGTACTTC,CASSAQGSEQYF,TRBV25-1,12,TRBJ2-7,NA,NA
TGTGCCAGCAGTTACGGGCAGGGGGCTTACGAGCAGTACTTC,CASSYGQGAYEQYF,TRBV6-5,14,TRBJ2-7,NA,TRBD1
TGCAGCGCCGGACAGGGTTATGAAGCTTTCTTT,CSAGQGYEAFF,TRBV29-1,11,TRBJ1-1,NA,TRBD1
TGTGCCACTCTCGGGGGGGCCTCCCAAGAGACCCAGTACTTC,CATLGGASQETQYF,TRBV28,14,TRBJ2-5,NA,TRBD2
TGTGCCAGCACCTTGCGGGAGACAGATACGCAGTATTTT,CASTLRETDTQYF,TRBV6-1,13,TRBJ2-3,NA,TRBD2
TGTGCCAGCAGCCTACTCCACCTGACCGCTGAAGCTTTCTTT,CASSLLHLTAEAFF,TRBV7-9,14,TRBJ1-1,few,NA
TGTGCCAGCAGTGAGCTAGCGGGAGCCGGGGAGCTGTTTTTT,CASSELAGAGELFF,TRBV6-1,14,TRBJ2-2,NA,TRBD2
TGTGCCAGCAGTCCAGGGGGTGTAGAGCCCCAGCATTTT,CASSPGGVEPQHF,TRBV6-5,13,TRBJ1-5,NA,TRBD1
TGTGCCAGCAGCCCGCGGACAGGAAGAAACACTGAAGCTTTCTTT,CASSPRTGRNTEAFF,TRBV7-9,15,TRBJ1-1,NA,TRBD1
TGTGCCAGCAGCAACTGGGACAGCGAGCAGTACTTC,CASSNWDSEQYF,TRBV9,12,TRBJ2-7,NA,TRBD1